This TCR beta chain was identified during a study of T cells in Graves' hyperthyroidism and ophthalmopathy. Many counts were recorded for this clonotype. There were TCR beta CDR3 regions amplified from RNA transcripts. TCR CDR3 underwent first-round RT-PCR with the HTBI primer set. TCRdb passed the multiplex PCR reads through MiXCR, listing each CDR3 protein once. The sample has approximately 320,000 distinct CDR3 sequences; 16% are singletons. The sample comprised blood. The sequence was collected from a man under 40 with Graves' hyperthyroidism.

CDR3 DNA: TGTGCCTGGAGGCCCGGGTACAATGAGCAGTTCTTC. This codes for CAWRPGYNEQFF. The genes are TRBV30 and TRBJ2-1; D is unresolved. CDR1 and CDR2 from the germline V gene are GTSNPN and SVGIG (reference sequence). This CDR3 has 12 amino acids. Trimming took off 3 bases at V and 4 bases at J, with 7 bases between the two ends. Together with reference TRBV30 and TRBJ2-1, the CDR3 gives the full variable domain: SQTIHQWPATLVQPVGSPLSLECTVEGTSNPNLYWYRQAAGRGLQLLFYSVGIGQISSEVPQNLSASRPQDRQFILSSKKLLLSDSGFYLCAWRPGYNEQFFGPGTRLTVL.